Given below is one T cell receptor (beta chain) in context. This clone was seen more than once but under ten times. Its antigen is still unknown. The input lacks base qualities; no much larger clone sits a single base away. These data come from a study of blood T cell repertoires in COVID-19 (dated by TCRdb to the early 2020s). Concerning the study at large: Samples covering the acute and convalescent phases of COVID-19 were provided by collaborators in the United States, Italy and Spain. A freely available public database, intended as a resource for researchers studying the immune response to SARS-CoV-2, is where the repertoires were released. The samples were drawn from the first 160 participants of the ongoing ImmuneRACE study and from 1,254 subjects provided by 6 global collaborators. Where HLA class I and class II types were available, the types were taken from metadata supplied by the sample provider, not from assay-based typing. Deeply sampled blood TCRbeta repertoires from subjects exposed to, actively infected with, or recovered from COVID-19 were included in the dataset. The material from the prospective study consisted of cDNA or gDNA derived from T cells, B-cell-depleted T cells, or PBMCs. Nearly every sample came with metadata listing a de-identified subject ID, COVID-19 status, age in years and sex.

TCRbeta CDR3 regions were amplified from genomic DNA by means of the immunoSEQ Assay, a bias-controlled multiplex PCR. The study's own analysis went as follows. The number of nucleated cells in each sample was estimated by amplification of reference gene primers within the assay. To quantify the absolute abundance of each unique TCRbeta CDR3 rearrangement, sequence reads were collapsed and filtered. For each sample, productive Simpson clonality was calculated as the square root of Simpson's diversity index across productive rearrangements. TCRdb took over this immuneACCESS table, retaining in-frame rearrangements with V and J assigned. Such tables are incomplete; in checked studies, under half of the missing clones stem from an unresolved V gene, and the remainder is unexplained. V and J calls and clone size come straight from that table; D and trimming were deduced from the DNA. Here the sample has more than 60,000 clones; roughly 85% occur a single time. Jointly, the top ten make up roughly 39% of the sample.

Each collaborating institution followed its own protocols to collect whole blood in K2EDTA tubes. For TCRbeta analysis, collaborators shipped samples in one of three forms: frozen whole blood, isolated PBMCs, or DNA extracted from either of those sample types. General study outcomes and caveats: Clinical and demographic metadata were provided uncurated, with the amount varying by source and participant.

The CDR3 contains 13 residues, cysteine and phenylalanine counted. Solely the CDR3 DNA is kept, with 39 bases framed from the first base. From the germline V gene (reference sequence), CDR1 is SEHNR and CDR2 is FQNEAQ. For this chain, trimming is 3 bases at the V end and 2 bases at the J end, and the number of junction bases without a gene match is 1. The sample consisted of peripheral blood. In this chain, TRBV7-9 is recombined with TRBJ2-7; 7 middle bases align to TRBD2. This TCR derives from a human donor in a cohort sampled during active COVID-19. The CDR3 region has the sequence CASSLGRAYEQYF. The nucleotide sequence reads TGTGCCAGCAGCTTGGGGAGGGCCTACGAGCAGTACTTC.